This entry is about one TCR beta chain. The sample originates from a study of blood T cell repertoires in COVID-19. As for the study in general: Samples came from the United States, Italy and Spain, spanning acute and convalescent COVID-19.

Per the germline V gene, CDR1 is KGHSH and CDR2 is LQKENI. Trimming removed 3 bases from V and 9 bases from J; junction bases left unmatched: 8. CDR3 length equals 15 residues. Using immunoSEQ multiplex PCR, the repertoire was profiled, and TCRdb retains in-frame clones only, with some absent. The table records tens of thousands of clones, approximately 85% of them present only once. The sequence derives from a human donor in a cohort sampled during active COVID-19. The gene calls are TRBV18 and TRBJ1-6; the match to TRBD1 covers 7 bases. The sequencing input was peripheral blood. CDR3 amino acids: CASSPDTGALSPLHF. The CDR3 DNA reads TGTGCCAGCTCACCGGACACAGGGGCTCTTTCACCCCTCCACTTT.